The T cell receptor (beta chain) described here comes from a study of T cells in Graves' hyperthyroidism and ophthalmopathy. Study-wide results and limits: Blood held most thyroid clonotypes expanded above 0.001 frequency.

Amplified TCR beta CDR3 regions came from RNA transcripts. A set of HTBI primers served as the primers for a first-round RT-PCR of the TCR CDR3. TCRdb re-analysed the multiplex PCR reads in MiXCR, keeping a single row per CDR3 protein. The sample has about 49,000 distinct CDR3 sequences, less than 65% seen once. The CDR3 sequence is 13 residues long. CDR1 SEHNR and CDR2 FQNEAQ come from the germline V gene (reference sequence). V lost 6 bases to trimming and J lost 8 bases, with 11 bases between them. By share, this clonotype counts as medium-sized. The antigen is undetermined. The chain joins TRBV7-9 to TRBJ1-6; tentative D call: TRBD1 (5 bases). The sequenced sample consisted of peripheral blood or thyroid tissue (not recorded which). The TCR sequence derives from a man aged 18-30 years with Graves' hyperthyroidism. CDR3 in DNA: TGTGCCAGCAGTCGGGGGACCTATTCACCCCTCCACTTT. This sequence encodes CASSRGTYSPLHF.